Listed here are 16 T cell receptor beta chains from one sample, sequenced in a study of T-cell reconstitution after alpha-beta-depleted transplantation in children. Unique molecular identifiers tagged the TCRbeta library. MiXCR was run by TCRdb on the PCR reads, yielding one entry per CDR3 protein. The sample has around 600,000 distinct CDR3 sequences, around 23% seen once. This specimen was PBMCs, mostly from graft donor cells, taken 360 days after TCRalphabeta/CD19-depleted stem cell transplant. All receptors come from a boy under two years old who had a stem cell transplant for acute myeloid leukemia, so the T cells may come from the graft donor.

This chain connects TRBV12-3 or TRBV12-4 to TRBJ2-7; D possibly corresponds to TRBD2 (5 bases). The CDR3 is made up of 12 amino acids. The germline V and J ends were trimmed by 7 bases and 4 bases, with 11 bases remaining between them. The CDR3 loop is CASTLGGYEQYF. The CDR3 nucleotides read TGTGCCAGCACCTTAGGAGGTTACGAGCAGTACTTC.

This clonotype was found many times. The chain uses TRBV11-1 and TRBJ2-1; no clear D. Germline values: CDR1 SGHAT, CDR2 FQDESV (reference sequence). Between the trimmed V and J ends, which lost 4 bases and 7 bases, there was a span of 8 bases. The CDR3 has 12 amino acids. DNA of the CDR3: TGTGCCAGCAGCTATGGGTCTAATGAGCAGTTCTTC. It translates to CASSYGSNEQFF.

The chain carries TRBV9 and TRBJ2-5; perhaps TRBD1 as D (5 bases). CDR1 is SGDLS, CDR2 YYNGEE, per germline. This CDR3 comprises 13 residues. V gave up 2 bases and J gave up 7 bases, with 12 bases separating them. CDR3 region: CASSVTDIGTQYF. The DNA for the CDR3 is TGTGCCAGCAGCGTTACGGACATCGGGACCCAGTACTTC.

The gene calls are TRBV18 and TRBJ1-5; D is possibly TRBD1 (5 bases). Germline lookup yields CDR1 KGHSH and CDR2 LQKENI. CDR3 length: 14 amino acids. The ends were cut back, 3 bases at V and 4 bases at J, with 10 bases in the middle. CDR3: CASSPRDHNQPQHF. In nucleotides, the CDR3 is TGTGCCAGCTCACCCCGGGACCATAATCAGCCCCAGCATTTT. Together with reference TRBV18 and TRBJ1-5, the CDR3 gives the full variable domain: NAGVMQNPRHLVRRRGQEARLRCSPMKGHSHVYWYRQLPEEGLKFMVYLQKENIIDESGMPKERFSAEFPKEGPSILRIQQVVRGDSAAYFCASSPRDHNQPQHFGDGTRLSIL.

This clonotype was recorded at least ten times. This chain uses TRBV20-1 with TRBJ2-3; D is ambiguous. The V end lost 6 bases, the J end lost 0 bases, and 16 bases lay between the germline ends. The CDR3 length is 15 residues. The V gene's germline CDR1 is DFQATT and CDR2 SNEGSKA (reference sequence). CDR3 bases: TGCAGTGCCATCTTAAGCCGGGTGAGCACAGATACGCAGTATTTT. Translated: CSAILSRVSTDTQYF.

This clonotype occurred many times. The CDR3 protein is CASSLATDRAPIGETQYF. The DNA for the CDR3 is TGTGCCAGCAGTTTAGCCACGGACAGGGCCCCAATCGGGGAGACCCAGTACTTC. V usage is TRBV28 and J usage is TRBJ2-5; 8 positions agree with TRBD1. The CDR3 extends over 18 amino acids. Trimming took 2 bases from V and 5 from J; bases not matched to a gene: 16. CDR1 and CDR2 from the germline V gene are MDHEN and SYDVKM.

The chain employs TRBV28 and TRBJ2-1; TRBD1 agrees at 9 bases. Germline CDR1 MDHEN, CDR2 SYDVKM. Trimming took 6 bases from V and 7 from J; bases not matched to a gene: 7. There are 14 residues in the CDR3. CDR3: CASRNRDRVNEQFF. The CDR3 coding sequence is TGTGCCAGCAGAAACCGGGACAGGGTTAATGAGCAGTTCTTC.

The chain is built from TRBV5-5 and TRBJ1-6; D is unclear. From germline, CDR1 is SGHKS and CDR2 YYEKEE (reference sequence). The length of the CDR3 is 15 residues. The ends were cut back, 0 bases at V and 6 bases at J, with 10 bases in the middle. The CDR3 DNA reads TGTGCCAGCAGCTTGGCCGGAGGGCGTAATTCACCCCTCCACTTT. Its translation is CASSLAGGRNSPLHF.

This clonotype has at least ten counts. V and J are TRBV6-4 and TRBJ2-1; 9 nucleotides align to TRBD1. Germline lookup yields CDR1 MRHNA and CDR2 SNTAGT. V dropped 4 bases and J dropped 6; count of bases not matched to a gene: 4. The CDR3 is 14 residues long. CDR3 DNA sequence: TGTGCCAGCAGTGCGGACAGGGGCGGCAATGAGCAGTTCTTC. Residues: CASSADRGGNEQFF.

This clonotype was counted between two and nine times. J is TRBJ2-5 and V is TRBV25-1; D is perhaps TRBD1 or TRBD2 (5 bases each). The V gene lost 6 bases and the J gene lost 5 bases, with 13 bases spanning the gap. The CDR3 extends over 13 amino acids. CDR1 is MGHDK, CDR2 SYGVNS, per germline. The DNA for the CDR3 is TGTGCCAGCAGGGGTTCGGGGCTGGAGACCCAGTACTTC. Its protein is CASRGSGLETQYF.

The chain employs TRBV6-5 and TRBJ2-1; D may be TRBD2 (5 bases). The V and J ends lost 3 bases and 13 bases respectively, with 16 bases between them. The germline CDR1 and CDR2 sequences are MNHEY and SVGAGI. The length of the CDR3 is 13 residues. CDR3 protein: CASSYDLGSKQFF. The CDR3 region has the DNA TGTGCCAGCAGTTATGATTTGGGGAGCAAACAGTTCTTC.

In its sample, this clonotype was seen many times. The chain has TRBV4-1 and TRBJ2-3, with D perhaps matching TRBD2 (5 bases). The CDR3 covers 15 residues. CDR1 is MGHRA and CDR2 is YSYEKL in the germline V gene. Deletions cut 4 bases from V and 8 bases from J, with 19 bases between. This chain's CDR3 is CASSRLYGELVTQYF. The CDR3 DNA follows: TGCGCCAGCAGCCGCCTATACGGGGAGCTGGTTACGCAGTATTTT.

V and J are TRBV5-5 and TRBJ2-3, with D perhaps TRBD2 (6 bases). The CDR3 has 16 residues. The V end was cut by 4 bases, the J end by 3 bases, with 18 bases between. Germline-derived CDR1 and CDR2 are SGHKS and YYEKEE (reference sequence). CDR3 sequence: CASSPGGARVTDTQYF. In nucleotides, the CDR3 is TGTGCCAGCAGCCCCGGAGGGGCCAGGGTGACAGATACGCAGTATTTT.

This clonotype was counted a few times. In DNA form, the CDR3 reads TGTGCCAGCAGCCTACACCGGAGGTACGAGCAGTACGTC. Its protein is CASSLHRRYEQYV. J is TRBJ2-7 and V is TRBV7-8; D may be TRBD2 (5 bases). Germline V gene sequence: CDR1 SGHVS, CDR2 FQNEAQ. The CDR3 consists of 13 residues. Trimming took off 5 bases at V and 4 bases at J, with 12 bases between the two ends.

The rearrangement joins TRBV7-2 to TRBJ1-1, with 9 bases lining up with TRBD1. CDR1 SGHTA and CDR2 FQGNSA come from the germline V gene. J gave up 4 bases and V 5 bases, and 8 bases lay outside the gene matches. The CDR3 covers 15 residues. Here the CDR3 DNA reads TGTGCCAGCAGCATACAGGGGGCGCTGGGCACTGAAGCTTTCTTT. Translation: CASSIQGALGTEAFF.

The chain couples TRBV5-1 to TRBJ2-3; D might be TRBD1 (6 bases). Looked up from germline, CDR1 is SGHRS and CDR2 is YFSETQ. The CDR3 consists of 13 residues. Trimming took off 9 bases at V and 4 bases at J, with 15 bases between the two ends. CDR3 in DNA: TGCGCCACGAAGTATGAGGGGGCAGATACGCAGTATTTT. Residues: CATKYEGADTQYF.